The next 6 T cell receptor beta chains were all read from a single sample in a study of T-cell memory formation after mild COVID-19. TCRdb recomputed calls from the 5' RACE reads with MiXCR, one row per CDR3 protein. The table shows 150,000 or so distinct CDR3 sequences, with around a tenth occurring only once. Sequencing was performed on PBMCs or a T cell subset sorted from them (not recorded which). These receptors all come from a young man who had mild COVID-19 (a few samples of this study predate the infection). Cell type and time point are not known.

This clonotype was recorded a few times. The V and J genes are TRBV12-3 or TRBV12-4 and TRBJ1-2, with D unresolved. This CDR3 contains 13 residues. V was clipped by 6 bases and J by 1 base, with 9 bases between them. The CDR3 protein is CASSRGYNYGYTF. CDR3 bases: TGTGCCAGCAGCAGAGGGTATAACTATGGCTACACCTTC.

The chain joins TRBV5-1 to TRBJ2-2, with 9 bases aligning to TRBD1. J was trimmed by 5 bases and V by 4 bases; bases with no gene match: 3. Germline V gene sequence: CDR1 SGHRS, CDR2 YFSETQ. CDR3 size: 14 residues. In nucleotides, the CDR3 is TGCGCCAGCAGCCCCGGGACAGGGACCGGGGAGCTGTTTTTT. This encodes CASSPGTGTGELFF. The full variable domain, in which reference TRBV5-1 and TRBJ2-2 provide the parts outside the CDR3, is KAGVTQTPRYLIKTRGQQVTLSCSPISGHRSVSWYQQTPGQGLQFLFEYFSETQRNKGNFPGRFSGRQFSNSRSEMNVSTLELGDSALYLCASSPGTGTGELFFGEGSRLTVL.

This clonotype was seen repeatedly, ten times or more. CDR3 bases: TGTGCCAGCAGTCCTGCTAGGGGGCCCACAGATACGCAGTATTTT. As protein: CASSPARGPTDTQYF. This chain uses TRBV7-2 with TRBJ2-3; 7 bases line up with TRBD1. CDR3 length: 15 residues. Germline V gene lookup returns CDR1 SGHTA and CDR2 FQGNSA. J lost 2 bases, V lost 6 bases, and 8 bases had no gene match.

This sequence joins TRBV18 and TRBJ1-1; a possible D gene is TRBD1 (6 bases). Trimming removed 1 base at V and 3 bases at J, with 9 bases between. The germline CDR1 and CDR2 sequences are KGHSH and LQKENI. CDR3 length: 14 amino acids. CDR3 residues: CASSPRGADTEAFF. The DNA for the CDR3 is TGTGCCAGCTCACCACGGGGGGCTGACACTGAAGCTTTCTTT. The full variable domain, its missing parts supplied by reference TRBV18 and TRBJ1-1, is NAGVMQNPRHLVRRRGQEARLRCSPMKGHSHVYWYRQLPEEGLKFMVYLQKENIIDESGMPKERFSAEFPKEGPSILRIQQVVRGDSAAYFCASSPRGADTEAFFGQGTRLTVV.

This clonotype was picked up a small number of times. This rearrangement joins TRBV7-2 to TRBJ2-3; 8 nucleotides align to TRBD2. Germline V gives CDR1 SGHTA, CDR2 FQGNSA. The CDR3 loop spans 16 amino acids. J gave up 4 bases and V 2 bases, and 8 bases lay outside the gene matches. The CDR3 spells CASSLQAGGAPDTQYF. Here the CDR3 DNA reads TGTGCCAGCAGCTTACAAGCCGGGGGGGCCCCAGATACGCAGTATTTT.

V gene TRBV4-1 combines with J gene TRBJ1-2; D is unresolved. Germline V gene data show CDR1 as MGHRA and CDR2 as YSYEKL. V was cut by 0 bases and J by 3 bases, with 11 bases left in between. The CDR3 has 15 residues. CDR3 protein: CASSQDSFGDYGYTF. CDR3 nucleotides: TGCGCCAGCAGCCAAGATAGCTTCGGGGACTATGGCTACACCTTC.